This T cell receptor beta chain is from a study of immune characterization of retroperitoneal liposarcoma. MiXCR, run by TCRdb on the PCR reads, gives a single entry per CDR3 protein. The sample has around 20,000 distinct CDR3 sequences, 35% to 40% seen once. This clonotype was detected many times. The CDR3 covers 14 residues. Germline V gene data show CDR1 as SGHVS and CDR2 as FNYEAQ. Trimming left V 1 base short and J 2 bases short, with 8 bases between. This receptor was taken from a male donor with retroperitoneal liposarcoma. Sequencing input: blood. The rearrangement joins TRBV7-6 to TRBJ2-5, with D maybe TRBD2 (6 bases). The CDR3 DNA reads as TGTGCCAGCAGCTTAGAACGGGGGCAAGAGACCCAGTACTTC. Protein sequence: CASSLERGQETQYF.